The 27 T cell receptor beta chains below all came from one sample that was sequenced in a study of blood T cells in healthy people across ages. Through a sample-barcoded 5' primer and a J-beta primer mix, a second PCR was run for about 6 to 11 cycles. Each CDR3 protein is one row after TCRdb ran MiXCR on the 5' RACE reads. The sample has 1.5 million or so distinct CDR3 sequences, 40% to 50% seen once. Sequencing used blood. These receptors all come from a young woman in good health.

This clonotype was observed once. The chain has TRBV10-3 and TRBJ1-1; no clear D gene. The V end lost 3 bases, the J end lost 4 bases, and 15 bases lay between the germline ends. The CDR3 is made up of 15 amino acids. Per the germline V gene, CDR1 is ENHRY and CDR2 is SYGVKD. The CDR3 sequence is CAISEPGRIGTEAFF. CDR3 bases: TGTGCCATCAGTGAACCCGGGAGGATTGGCACTGAAGCTTTCTTT.

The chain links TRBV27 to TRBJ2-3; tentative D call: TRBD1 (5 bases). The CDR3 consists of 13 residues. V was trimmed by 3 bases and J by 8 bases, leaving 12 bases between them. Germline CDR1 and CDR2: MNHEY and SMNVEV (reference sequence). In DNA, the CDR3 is TGTGCCAGCAGTTTCGTTGGGGCAGGTACGCAGTATTTT. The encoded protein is CASSFVGAGTQYF.

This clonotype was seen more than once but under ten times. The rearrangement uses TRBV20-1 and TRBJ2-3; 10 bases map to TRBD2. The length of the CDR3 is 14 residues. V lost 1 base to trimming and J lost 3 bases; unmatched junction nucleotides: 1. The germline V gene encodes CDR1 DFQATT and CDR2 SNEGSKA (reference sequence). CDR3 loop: CSARALAGTDTQYF. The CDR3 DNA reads TGCAGTGCTAGAGCACTAGCGGGGACAGATACGCAGTATTTT.

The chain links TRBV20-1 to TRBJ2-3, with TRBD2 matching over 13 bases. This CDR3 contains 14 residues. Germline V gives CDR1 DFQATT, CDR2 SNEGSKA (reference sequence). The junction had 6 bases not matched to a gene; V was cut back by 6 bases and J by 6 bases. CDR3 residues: CSAGTSGKGDTQYF. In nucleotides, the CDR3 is TGCAGTGCGGGGACTAGCGGGAAGGGTGATACGCAGTATTTT.

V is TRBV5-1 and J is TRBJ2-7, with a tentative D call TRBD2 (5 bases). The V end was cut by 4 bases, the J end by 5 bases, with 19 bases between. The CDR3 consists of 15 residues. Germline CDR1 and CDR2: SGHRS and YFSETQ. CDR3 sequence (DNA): TGCGCCAGCAGCCTAAGCGGATGGGTTGAACACGAGCAGTACTTC. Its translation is CASSLSGWVEHEQYF.

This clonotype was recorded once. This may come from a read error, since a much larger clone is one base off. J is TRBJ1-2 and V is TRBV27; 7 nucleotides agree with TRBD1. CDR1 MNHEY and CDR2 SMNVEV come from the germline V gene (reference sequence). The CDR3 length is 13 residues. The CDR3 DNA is TGTACCAGCAGTCGGGACAGTTACTATGGCTACACCTTC. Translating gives CTSSRDSYYGYTF.

The DNA of the CDR3 is TGCGCCAGCAGCTTGGCCGGAGGATACGCTGAAGCTTTCTTT. Translation: CASSLAGGYAEAFF. The chain combines TRBV5-1 with TRBJ1-1; no clear D gene. There are 14 residues in the CDR3. Trimming removed 0 bases at V and 6 bases at J, with 12 bases between. The germline V gene encodes CDR1 SGHRS and CDR2 YFSETQ.

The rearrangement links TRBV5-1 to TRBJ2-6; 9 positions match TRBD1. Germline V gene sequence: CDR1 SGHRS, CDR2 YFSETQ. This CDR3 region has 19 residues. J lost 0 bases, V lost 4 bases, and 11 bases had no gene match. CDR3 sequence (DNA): TGCGCCAGCAGCATACCATCGACAGGGGGAAGCTCTGGGGCCAACGTCCTGACTTTC. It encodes CASSIPSTGGSSGANVLTF.

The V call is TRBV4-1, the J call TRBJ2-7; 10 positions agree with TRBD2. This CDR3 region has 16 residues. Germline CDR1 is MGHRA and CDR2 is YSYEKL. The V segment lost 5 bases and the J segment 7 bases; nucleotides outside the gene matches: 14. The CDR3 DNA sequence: TGCGCCAGCAGCACCCCCTCTAGCGGGAGTCAAAATGAGCAGTACTTC. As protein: CASSTPSSGSQNEQYF.

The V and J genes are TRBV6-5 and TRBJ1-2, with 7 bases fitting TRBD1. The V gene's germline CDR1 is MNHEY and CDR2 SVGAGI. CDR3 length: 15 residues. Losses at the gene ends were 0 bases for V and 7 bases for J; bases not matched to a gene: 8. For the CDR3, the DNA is TGTGCCAGCAGTTACTCTGGGACAGCTCCGCGTGGCTACACCTTC. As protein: CASSYSGTAPRGYTF.

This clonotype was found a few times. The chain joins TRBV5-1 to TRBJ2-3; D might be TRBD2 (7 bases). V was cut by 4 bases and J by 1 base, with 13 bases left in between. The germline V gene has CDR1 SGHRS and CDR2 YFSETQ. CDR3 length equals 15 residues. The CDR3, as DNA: TGCGCCAGCAGCCCCGGGGGGCATGGCACAGATACGCAGTATTTT. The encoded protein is CASSPGGHGTDTQYF.

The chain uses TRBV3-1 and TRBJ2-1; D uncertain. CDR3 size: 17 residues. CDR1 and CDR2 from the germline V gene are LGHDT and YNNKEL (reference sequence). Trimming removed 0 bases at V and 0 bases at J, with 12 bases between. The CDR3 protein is CASSQDPSASSYNEQFF. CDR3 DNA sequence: TGTGCCAGCAGCCAAGATCCATCCGCGAGCTCCTACAATGAGCAGTTCTTC.

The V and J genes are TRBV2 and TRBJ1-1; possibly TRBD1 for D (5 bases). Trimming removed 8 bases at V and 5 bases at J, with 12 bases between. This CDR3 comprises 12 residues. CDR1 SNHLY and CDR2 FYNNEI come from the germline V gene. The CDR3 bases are TGTGCCAGCGTGGTGGGGGGAACTGAAGCTTTCTTT. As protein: CASVVGGTEAFF.

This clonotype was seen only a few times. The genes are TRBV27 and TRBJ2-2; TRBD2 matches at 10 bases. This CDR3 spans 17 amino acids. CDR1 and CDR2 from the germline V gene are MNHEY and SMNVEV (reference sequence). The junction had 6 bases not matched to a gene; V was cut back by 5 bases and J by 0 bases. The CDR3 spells CASSPLSGGANTGELFF. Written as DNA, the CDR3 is TGTGCCAGCAGTCCACTGAGCGGGGGGGCGAACACCGGGGAGCTGTTTTTT.

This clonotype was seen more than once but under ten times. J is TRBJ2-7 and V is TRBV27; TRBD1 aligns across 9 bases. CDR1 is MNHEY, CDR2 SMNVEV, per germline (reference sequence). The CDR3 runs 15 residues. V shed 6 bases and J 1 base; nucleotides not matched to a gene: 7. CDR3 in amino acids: CASRDPGQGSYEQYF. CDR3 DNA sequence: TGTGCCAGCAGGGATCCGGGACAGGGTTCCTACGAGCAGTACTTC.

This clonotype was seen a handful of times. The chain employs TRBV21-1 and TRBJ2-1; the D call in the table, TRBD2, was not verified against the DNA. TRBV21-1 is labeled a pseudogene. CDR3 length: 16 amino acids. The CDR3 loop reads CASSNDQPRGGNEQFF. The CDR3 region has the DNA TGTGCCAGCAGCAATGACCAGCCTAGGGGTGGGAATGAGCAGTTCTTC.

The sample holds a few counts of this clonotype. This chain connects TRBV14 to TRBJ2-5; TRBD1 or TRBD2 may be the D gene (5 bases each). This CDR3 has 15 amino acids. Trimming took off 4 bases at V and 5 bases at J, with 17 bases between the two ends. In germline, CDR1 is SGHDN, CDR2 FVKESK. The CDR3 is CASSPSLRGGETQYF. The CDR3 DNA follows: TGTGCCAGCAGCCCTTCTCTCCGGGGCGGGGAGACCCAGTACTTC.

The CDR3 is CASSLSLQGYEQYF. CDR3 DNA sequence: TGTGCCAGCAGTTTATCCCTACAGGGTTACGAGCAGTACTTC. The rearrangement joins TRBV27 to TRBJ2-4, with D maybe TRBD1 (6 bases). The J call may be wrong; the DNA end is better matched by TRBJ2-7. The CDR3 sequence is 14 residues long. CDR1 and CDR2 from the germline V gene are MNHEY and SMNVEV (reference sequence).

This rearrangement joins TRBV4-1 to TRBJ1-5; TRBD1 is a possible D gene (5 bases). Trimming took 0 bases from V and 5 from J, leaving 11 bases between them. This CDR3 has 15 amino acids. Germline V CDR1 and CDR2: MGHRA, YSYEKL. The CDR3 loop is CASSQDGGRDQPQHF. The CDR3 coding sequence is TGCGCCAGCAGCCAAGATGGGGGTAGGGATCAGCCCCAGCATTTT.

The CDR3 DNA reads as TGTGCCAGCAGTTTATTGGCAGGGGGCGGGGATTCACCCCTCCACTTT. The encoded protein is CASSLLAGGGDSPLHF. This sequence joins TRBV28 and TRBJ1-6; TRBD1 matches 8 bases. V was clipped by 1 base and J by 8 bases; unmatched bases: 7. The germline V gene has CDR1 MDHEN and CDR2 SYDVKM. The CDR3 has 16 amino acids.

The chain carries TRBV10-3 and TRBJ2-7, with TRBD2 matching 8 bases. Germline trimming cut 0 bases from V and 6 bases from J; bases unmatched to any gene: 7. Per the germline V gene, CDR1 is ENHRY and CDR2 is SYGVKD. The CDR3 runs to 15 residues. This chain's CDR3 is CAISESAGGRSEQYF. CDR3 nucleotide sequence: TGTGCCATCAGTGAGTCTGCGGGAGGAAGGAGCGAGCAGTACTTC.

The CDR3 spells CASSQEGSPYYEQYF. The DNA of the CDR3 is TGTGCCAGCAGCCAAGAAGGGAGCCCCTACTACGAGCAGTACTTC. The chain joins TRBV3-1 to TRBJ2-7; TRBD2 might be the D (5 bases). Trimming took 0 bases from V and 3 from J, leaving 12 bases between them. Germline V CDR1 and CDR2: LGHDT, YNNKEL (reference sequence). The CDR3 has 15 residues.

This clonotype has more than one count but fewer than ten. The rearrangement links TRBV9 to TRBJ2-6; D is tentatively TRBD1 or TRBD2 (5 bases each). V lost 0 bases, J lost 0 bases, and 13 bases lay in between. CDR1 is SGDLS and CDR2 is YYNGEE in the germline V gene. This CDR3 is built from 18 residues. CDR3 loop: CASSVARDGHSGANVLTF. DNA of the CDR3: TGTGCCAGCAGCGTAGCACGGGACGGTCACTCTGGGGCCAACGTCCTGACTTTC.

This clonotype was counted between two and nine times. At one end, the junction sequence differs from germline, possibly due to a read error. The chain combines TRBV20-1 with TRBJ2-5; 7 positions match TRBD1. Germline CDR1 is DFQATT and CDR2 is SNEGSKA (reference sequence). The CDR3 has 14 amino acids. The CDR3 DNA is TGCAGTGCCAGAGAAGGGGGCTTGTTGGAGACCCAGTACTTC. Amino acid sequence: CSAREGGLLETQYF.

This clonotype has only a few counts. The CDR3 region is CASSPSGLAQRHNEQFF. The CDR3 bases are TGTGCCAGCTCACCGTCCGGGTTAGCCCAACGTCACAATGAGCAGTTCTTC. This rearrangement joins TRBV18 to TRBJ2-1; D gene unclear. Germline V CDR1 and CDR2: KGHSH, LQKENI. The length of the CDR3 is 17 residues. The V end was cut by 3 bases, the J end by 5 bases, with 20 bases between.

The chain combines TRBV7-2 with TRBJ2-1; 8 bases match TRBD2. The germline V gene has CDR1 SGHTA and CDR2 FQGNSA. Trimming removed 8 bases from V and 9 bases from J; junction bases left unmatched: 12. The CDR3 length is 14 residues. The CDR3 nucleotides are TGTGCCAGCGGGGGGGGACTAGGGGTTGGTGAGCAGTTCTTC. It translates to CASGGGLGVGEQFF.

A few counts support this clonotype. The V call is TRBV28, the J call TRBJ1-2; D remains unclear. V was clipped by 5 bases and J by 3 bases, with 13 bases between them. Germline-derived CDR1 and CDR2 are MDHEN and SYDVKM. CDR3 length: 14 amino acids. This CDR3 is CASSGPGLYYGYTF. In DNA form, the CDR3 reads TGTGCCAGCAGTGGTCCCGGCCTTTACTATGGCTACACCTTC.